The clone carrying this T cell receptor (beta chain) has just a few counts. Its specificity is not known. The genes are named according to mouse. The read gets to within 1 residue of the CDR3 end, and the germline J gene fills in the rest. Time point in this sample: mouse harvest day 14 after allogeneic transplant. Tail vein injection delivered 10^7 T-cell-depleted bone marrow cells and 10^6 splenic CD5+ T cells. Mice had MHC-mismatched B6 into BALB/c GVHD, sampled day 7 or 14. The entry originates in a study of tissue T cells after allogeneic stem cell transplantation. Study-wide results and limits: Anatomically similar tissues had similar TCR repertoires within each patient. Shared clones across patients were few; motif clustering revealed tissue-specific shared signatures. Which tissue TCRs were alloreactive or antigen-specific was not determined. Some clones might be persisting host cells.

The germline V gene has CDR1 KGHPV and CDR2 FQNQEV (reference sequence). V lost 4 bases and J lost 0, with 10 bases in between. The length of the CDR3 is 14 residues. Method: immunoSEQ multiplex PCR; TCRdb's copy keeps in-frame clones and lacks some. The table shows fewer than 2,000 clones, with 45% occurring only once. The chain joins TRBV26 to TRBJ2-7; possible D gene TRBD2, 5 bases. The sequenced material came from spleen. The clonotype was recovered from a female BALB/c mouse given C57BL/6 T cells with graft-versus-host disease after an allogeneic hematopoietic cell transplant. The CDR3 sequence: CASSPSGSSYEQYF. The covered CDR3 bases are TGTGCCAGCAGTCCCTCTGGGAGCTCCTATGAACAGTAC.